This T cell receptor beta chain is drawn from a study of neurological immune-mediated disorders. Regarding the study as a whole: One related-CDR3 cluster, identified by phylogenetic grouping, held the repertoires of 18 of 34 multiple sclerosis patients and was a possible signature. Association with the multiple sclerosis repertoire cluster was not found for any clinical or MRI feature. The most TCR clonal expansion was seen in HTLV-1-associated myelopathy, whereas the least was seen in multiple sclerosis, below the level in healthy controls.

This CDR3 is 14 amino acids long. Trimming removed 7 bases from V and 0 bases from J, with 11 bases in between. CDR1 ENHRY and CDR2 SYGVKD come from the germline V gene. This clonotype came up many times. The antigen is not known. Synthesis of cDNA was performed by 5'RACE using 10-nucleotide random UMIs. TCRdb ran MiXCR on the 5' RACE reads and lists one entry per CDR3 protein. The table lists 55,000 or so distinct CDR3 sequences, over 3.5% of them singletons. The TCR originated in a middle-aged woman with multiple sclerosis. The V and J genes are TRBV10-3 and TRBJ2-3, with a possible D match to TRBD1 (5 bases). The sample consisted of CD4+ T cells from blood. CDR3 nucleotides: TGTGCCATCACCTCCCAGGGAAGCACAGATACGCAGTATTTT. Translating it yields CAITSQGSTDTQYF.